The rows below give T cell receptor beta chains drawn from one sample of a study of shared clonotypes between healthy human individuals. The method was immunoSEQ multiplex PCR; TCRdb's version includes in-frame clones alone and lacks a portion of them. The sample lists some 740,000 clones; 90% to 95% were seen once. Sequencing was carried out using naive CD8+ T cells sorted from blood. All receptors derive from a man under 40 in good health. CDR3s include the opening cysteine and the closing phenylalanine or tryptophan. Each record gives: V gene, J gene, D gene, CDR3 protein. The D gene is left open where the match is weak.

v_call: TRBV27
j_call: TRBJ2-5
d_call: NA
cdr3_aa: CASSRPQETQYF

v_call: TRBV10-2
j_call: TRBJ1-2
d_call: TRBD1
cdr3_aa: CASKARGYYGYTF

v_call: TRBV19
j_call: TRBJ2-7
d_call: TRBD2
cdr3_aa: CASKTSGSGYEQYF

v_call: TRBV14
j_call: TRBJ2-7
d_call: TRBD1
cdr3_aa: CASSHHGTGYEQYF

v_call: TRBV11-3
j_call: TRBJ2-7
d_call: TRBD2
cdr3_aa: CASSPRTSAPREQYF

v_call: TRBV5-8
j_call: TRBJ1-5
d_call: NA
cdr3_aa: CASSSPWGDQPQHF

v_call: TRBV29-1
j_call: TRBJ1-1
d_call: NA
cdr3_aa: CSETREANTEAFF

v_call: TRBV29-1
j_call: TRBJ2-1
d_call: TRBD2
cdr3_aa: CSVPWLADDNEQFF

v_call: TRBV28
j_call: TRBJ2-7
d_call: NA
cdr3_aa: CASSLGAVGNHF

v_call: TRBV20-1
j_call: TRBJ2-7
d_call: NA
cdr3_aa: CGMGSSYEQYF

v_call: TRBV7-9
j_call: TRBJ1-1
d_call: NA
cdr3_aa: CASSLDGVRNTEAFF

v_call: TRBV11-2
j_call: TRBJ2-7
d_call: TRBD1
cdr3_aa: CASSYYRGNEQYF

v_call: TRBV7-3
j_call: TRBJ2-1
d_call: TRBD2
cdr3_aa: CASSLTPAPRREGGEQFF

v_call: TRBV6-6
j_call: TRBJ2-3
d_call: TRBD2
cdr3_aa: CASSNSGAHVDTQYF

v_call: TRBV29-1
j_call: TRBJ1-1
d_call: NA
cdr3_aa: CSVRDGNTEAFF

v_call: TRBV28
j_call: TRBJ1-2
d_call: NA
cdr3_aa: CASSLPLQGVYGYTF

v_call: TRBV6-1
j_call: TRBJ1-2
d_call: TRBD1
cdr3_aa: CASSATGNYGYTF

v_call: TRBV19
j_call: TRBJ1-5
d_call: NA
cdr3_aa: CASSIQGEGNQPQHF

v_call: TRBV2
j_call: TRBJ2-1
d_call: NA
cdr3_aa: CASMFQISGGGLGGYNEQFF

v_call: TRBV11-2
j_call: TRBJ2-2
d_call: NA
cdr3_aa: CASSLVPGENTGELFF

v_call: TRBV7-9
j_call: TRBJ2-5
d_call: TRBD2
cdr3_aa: CASSWAGGRLEETQYF

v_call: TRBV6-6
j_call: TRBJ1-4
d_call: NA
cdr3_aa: CASSYSREQGEKLFF

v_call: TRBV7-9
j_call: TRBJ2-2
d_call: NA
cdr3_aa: CASSQGHTGELFF

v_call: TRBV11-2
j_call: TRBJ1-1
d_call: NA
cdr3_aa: CASSSTDMNTEAFF

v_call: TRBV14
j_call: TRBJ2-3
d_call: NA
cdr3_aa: CASRTPPPLGASTDTQYF

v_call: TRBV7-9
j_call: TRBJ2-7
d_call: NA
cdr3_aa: CASSLGSYEQYF

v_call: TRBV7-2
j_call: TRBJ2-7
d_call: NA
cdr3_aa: CASSYDIGLMWEQYF

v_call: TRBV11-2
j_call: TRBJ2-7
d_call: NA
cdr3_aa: CASSLGPGDYEQYF

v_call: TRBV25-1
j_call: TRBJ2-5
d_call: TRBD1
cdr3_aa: CASSAGQGRKETQYF

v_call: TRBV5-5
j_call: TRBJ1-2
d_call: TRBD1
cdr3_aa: CASSLGPSQPRGLNYGYTF

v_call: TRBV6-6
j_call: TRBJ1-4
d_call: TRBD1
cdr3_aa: CASSSRTGDEKLFF

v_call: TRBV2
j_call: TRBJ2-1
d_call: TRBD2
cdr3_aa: CASSERLAGGVEQFF

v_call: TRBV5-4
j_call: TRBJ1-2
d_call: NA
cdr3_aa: CASSLIERFGYTF

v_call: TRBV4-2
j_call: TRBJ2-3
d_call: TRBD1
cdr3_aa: CASSHDTQGSHTDTQYF

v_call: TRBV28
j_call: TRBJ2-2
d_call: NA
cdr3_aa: CASSGGELFF

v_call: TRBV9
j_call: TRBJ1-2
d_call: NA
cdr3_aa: CASSLEGGGHGYTF

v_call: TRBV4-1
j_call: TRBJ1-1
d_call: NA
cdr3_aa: CASSPIGGWDTEAFF

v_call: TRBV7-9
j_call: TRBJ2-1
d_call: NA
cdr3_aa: CASSLAGTSYNEQFF

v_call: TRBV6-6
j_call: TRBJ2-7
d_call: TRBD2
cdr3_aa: CASSYLAGDSYEQYF

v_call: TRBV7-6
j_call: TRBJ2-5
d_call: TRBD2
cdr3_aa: CASSYLAGGSETQYF

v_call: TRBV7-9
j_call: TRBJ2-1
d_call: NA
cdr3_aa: CASSAVAAERNEQFF

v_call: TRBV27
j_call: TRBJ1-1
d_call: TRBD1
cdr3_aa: CASSHPRGQSGSDTEAFF

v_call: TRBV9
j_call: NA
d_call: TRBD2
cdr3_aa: CASSPSGGSYEQYF

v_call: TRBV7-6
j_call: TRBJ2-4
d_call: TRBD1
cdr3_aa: CASSLTSMIPGTDKNIQYF

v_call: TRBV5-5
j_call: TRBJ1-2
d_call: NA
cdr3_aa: CASSLAENYGYTF

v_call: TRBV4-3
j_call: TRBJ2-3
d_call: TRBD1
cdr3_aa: CASSQDEGGAYTQYF

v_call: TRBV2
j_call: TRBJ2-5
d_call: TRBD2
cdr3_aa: CASSDSGAGGPGETQYF

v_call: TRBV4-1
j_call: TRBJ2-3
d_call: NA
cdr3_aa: CASSQVLGLLDTQYF

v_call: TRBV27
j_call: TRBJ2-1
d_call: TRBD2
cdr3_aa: CASSSGGGISYNEQFF

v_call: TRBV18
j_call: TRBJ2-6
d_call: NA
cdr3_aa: CASFPQPGPLFSGANVLTF

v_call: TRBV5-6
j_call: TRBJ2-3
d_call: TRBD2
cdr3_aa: CASSLASSGGVGDTQYF

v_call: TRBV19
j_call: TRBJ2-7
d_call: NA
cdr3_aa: CASSTSGLYEQYF

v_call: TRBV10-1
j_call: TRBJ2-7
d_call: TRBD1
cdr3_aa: CASSMLLRDRSSYEQYF

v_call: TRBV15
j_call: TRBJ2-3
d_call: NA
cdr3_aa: CATSSSGRSTDTQYF

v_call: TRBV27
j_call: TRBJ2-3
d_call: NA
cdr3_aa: CASSLLESTDTQYF

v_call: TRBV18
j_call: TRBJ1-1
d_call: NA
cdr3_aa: CASSPPTGLDTEAFF

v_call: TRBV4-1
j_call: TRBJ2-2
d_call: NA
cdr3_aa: CASSQGGVGTVTNTGELFF